This T cell receptor (beta chain) was sequenced in a study of CD8 T cell repertoires and HIV-1 epitope variants. In the study overall: T cells were stimulated with Twenty-five Gag and Nef peptides separately. Enriched T cells were co-cultured with equal autologous T cell-negative cells.

Sequenced by immunoSEQ multiplex PCR; TCRdb stores in-frame clones only, minus some. The sample contains thousands of clones, approximately 61% of which appear only once. Turning to this clone: No antigen is known for it.

Trimming stripped 2 bases from V and 0 bases from J, with 5 bases between. There are 14 residues in the CDR3. CDR1 MNHEY and CDR2 SVGAGI come from the germline V gene. This TCR was sampled from a male donor with HIV. This chain links TRBV6-5 with TRBJ2-1; D remains ambiguous. The sample taken for sequencing was cultured CD8+ T cells derived from PBMCs. The CDR3, as DNA: TGTGCCAGCAGTTACCACGACTCCTACAATGAGCAGTTCTTC. This translates into CASSYHDSYNEQFF.